A single sample gave rise to the 2 T cell receptor beta chains below, sequenced in a study of T cells after yellow fever vaccination. TCRdb used MiXCR to reprocess the 5' RACE reads, holding one entry per CDR3 protein. The sample holds about 14,000 distinct CDR3 sequences, about 7.1% seen once. The sequences come from PBMCs, either bulk or a sorted T-cell subset (CD4+, CD8+, memory, or dextramer-sorted; not recorded which), collected on the day of the yellow fever booster vaccination. These receptors were obtained from a man between 18 and 29 years old who received the YFV17D yellow fever vaccine.

This clonotype has at least ten counts. This CDR3 is CASSVSLLAGGYNEQFF. CDR3 sequence (DNA): TGTGCCAGCAGTGTGTCCCTACTAGCGGGGGGGTACAATGAGCAGTTCTTC. The rearrangement links TRBV2 to TRBJ2-1, with 13 bases lining up with TRBD2. Germline values: CDR1 SNHLY, CDR2 FYNNEI. CDR3 length: 17 residues. Trimming cost V 4 bases and J 4 bases; bases outside gene matches: 7. Supplemented by reference TRBV2 and TRBJ2-1, the full variable domain reads EPEVTQTPSHQVTQMGQEVILRCVPISNHLYFYWYRQILGQKVEFLVSFYNNEISEKSEIFDDQFSVERPDGSNFTLKIRSTKLEDSAMYFCASSVSLLAGGYNEQFFGPGTRLTVL.

This clonotype was recorded at least ten times. The rearrangement uses TRBV7-2 and TRBJ2-3; the match to TRBD2 covers 7 bases. Germline V lookup: CDR1 SGHTA, CDR2 FQGNSA. The CDR3 consists of 14 residues. V gave up 4 bases and J gave up 2 bases; unmatched junction bases: 3. This CDR3 reads CASSSGLVTDTQYF. The DNA of the CDR3 is TGTGCCAGCAGCTCCGGACTAGTCACAGATACGCAGTATTTT.